This TCR beta chain came from a study of T cell responses to AZD1222 COVID-19 vaccine (dated by TCRdb to the early 2020s). Broadly, across the study: A total of just over 230 trial participants underwent TCR sequencing, of whom some 200 had received two doses of AZD1222 and about 26 had received two doses of the MenACWY control vaccine. Enrollment into the trials was organized by age into subgroups of 18-55, 56-69 and 70-plus years, and those subgroups contained roughly 150, 30 and 60 TCR-sequenced participants, respectively. Broad study findings and their caveats: CD4 TCRs associated with the vaccine covered the entire spike protein, and the dominant responses were in regions 160-218 and 743-854. Participants were mostly white British and included more females than males, and it was suggested by the authors that clonal diversity may have been underestimated. Reportedly, close to half of the unique spike-specific TCRs recognized epitopes lying outside the regions that are mutated in the B.1.351 and B.1.1.7 variants. The 56-69-year group was small, and its depth increase did not reach significance, likely because of low power. Because no day 14 peak-response samples were available, the repertoires could be characterized only after the peak T cell response. After two AZD1222 doses, spike-specific TCR breadth and depth were significantly higher than at day 0 and than in MenACWY recipients. Conclusions about previously exposed vaccinees are limited because only six or seven AZD1222 recipients were SARS-CoV-2 seropositive at baseline.

This clone occurred a few times. The antigen it recognizes is unknown. No base quality values were provided; no much bigger clone lies one nucleotide off. The meaning of the sample's time point label: about 28 days (+/-7) after the second vaccine dose. AZD1222 recipients with second doses at about 4 weeks or about 12 weeks were pooled, because spike-specific TCR depth and breadth did not differ between schedules. The vaccinee samples were drawn from two UK trials, COV001 and COV002, one of which was a single-blind randomized controlled phase 2/3 trial testing AZD1222 (ChAdOx1 nCoV-19) in healthy adults. For TCRbeta chain sequencing, PBMC samples from trial participants were taken at day 0 and at day 28 after the second dose. The CDR3 regions of human TCRbeta chains were subjected to immunosequencing. Under the source paper's analysis protocol: Repertoire TCRs were matched against a reference library of SARS-CoV-2-specific TCRs generated with the MIRA antigen-specificity platform. Breadth was defined as the fraction of unique TCRs that were SARS-CoV-2-associated, and depth was defined as the fraction of total T cells that were SARS-CoV-2-associated. Using the MIRA data, each spike-specific TCR was mapped to the spike region that the TCR reacts to and placed in a CD4 or CD8 class. Log10-transformed breadth and depth values were compared by one-way ANOVA with Sidak's multiple comparisons tests. TCRdb obtained this table from immuneACCESS and retained in-frame rearrangements with V and J assigned. These tables miss some clones; where compared with another copy, unresolved V genes account for less than half of the shortfall, and the remainder is unexplained. V, J and clone size reflect that table, while D and trimming were determined from the DNA. The sample table contains about 24,000 clones; only one count was recorded for approximately 86% of them. The ten top clones hold more than 7.5% of the sample.

At the junction V is shortened by 2 bases and J by 1 base, with 26 bases in between. CDR1 is given as MGHRA and CDR2 as YSYEKL, both from the germline V gene. The CDR3 has 20 amino acids, counting the end cysteine and phenylalanine. CDR3 DNA is the only sequence kept; it has 60 bases, read in frame from the first base. The chain is assembled from TRBV4-1 and TRBJ2-5; D gene: possibly TRBD2, on 7 matching bases. The source of this sequence is an adult who received the AZD1222 COVID-19 vaccine. The sample was peripheral blood, taken 28 days after the second AZD1222 dose. The nucleotides read TGCGCCAGCAGCCAACTCTCTTATATCTATGGGGGGGCTGCCCAAGAGACCCAGTACTTC. The resulting protein is CASSQLSYIYGGAAQETQYF.